This record covers a single TCR beta chain. Antigen unknown. The data stem from a study of a mutant IDH1 vaccine in newly diagnosed glioma. Study-level information: Most patients had received both radiotherapy and temozolomide, the prior options being radiotherapy, temozolomide, or both.

TCRdb keeps only in-frame clones here, not all; method: immunoSEQ multiplex PCR. The table lists 58,000 or so clones, 83% of them singletons. Time point in this sample: week 47, end of study. Every vaccination contained 300 ug of the mutant IDH1 20-mer peptide and was paired with topical imiquimod. The clonotype originates from a woman aged 45-65 years with glioma. The input for sequencing was PBMCs, taken from a glioma patient whose treatment included an IDH1 peptide vaccine.

CDR3 sequence (DNA): TGTGCCAGCAGAGACAGGGGTACAGATACGCAGTATTTT. Its protein is CASRDRGTDTQYF. The rearrangement joins TRBV6-6 to TRBJ2-3, with 8 bases identical to TRBD1. V lost 6 bases and J lost 3; bases outside the gene matches: 2. The CDR3 contains 13 residues. Germline CDR1 reads MNHNY; CDR2 reads SVGAGI (reference sequence).